A single sample is the source of the 3 T cell receptor beta chains below, sequenced in a study of CD8+ T cells in alopecia areata. Sequencing relied on a cDNA template that was reverse transcribed from extracted RNA. Only in-frame clones appear in the TCRdb table, and some are missing; sequencing was by immunoSEQ multiplex PCR. The sample consists of around 200,000 clones, roughly 63% of them appearing once. The sequencing used CD4+ T cells sorted from blood, collected at week 0. The receptors shown here come from a human donor with alopecia areata.

CDR3: CASSVDTVNSPLHF. CDR3 in DNA: TGTGCCAGCAGCGTAGACACGGTTAATTCACCCCTCCACTTT. This chain connects TRBV9 to TRBJ1-6; D call uncertain. Looked up from germline, CDR1 is SGDLS and CDR2 is YYNGEE. The CDR3 runs to 14 residues. Trimming cost V 0 bases and J 6 bases, with 7 bases left between them. Complete variable domain (other parts from reference TRBV9 and TRBJ1-6): DSGVTQTPKHLITATGQRVTLRCSPRSGDLSVYWYQQSLDQGLQFLIQYYNGEERAKGNILERFSAQQFPDLHSELNLSSLELGDSALYFCASSVDTVNSPLHFGNGTRLTVT.

This sequence joins TRBV30 and TRBJ2-7; 8 nucleotides align to TRBD1. V was clipped by 1 base and J by 5 bases; unmatched bases: 4. CDR1 and CDR2 (germline): GTSNPN, SVGIG (reference sequence). The length of the CDR3 is 13 residues. The CDR3 bases are TGTGCCTGGAGTGGGACAGGGATTAACGAGCAGTACTTC. This gives the protein CAWSGTGINEQYF. Looking up the rest from reference TRBV30 and TRBJ2-7 gives the full variable domain: SQTIHQWPATLVQPVGSPLSLECTVEGTSNPNLYWYRQAAGRGLQLLFYSVGIGQISSEVPQNLSASRPQDRQFILSSKKLLLSDSGFYLCAWSGTGINEQYFGPGTRLTVT.

The chain combines TRBV5-1 with TRBJ2-1; unclear D gene. Between the trimmed V and J ends, which lost 2 bases and 8 bases, there was a span of 11 bases. This CDR3 is 13 amino acids long. Germline-derived CDR1 and CDR2 are SGHRS and YFSETQ. This chain's CDR3 is CASSLSADHEQFF. CDR3 sequence (DNA): TGCGCCAGCAGCTTATCGGCTGACCATGAGCAGTTCTTC.